This TCR beta chain stems from a study of identical twins. Study-wide results and caveats: Twin pairs' shared out-of-frame alpha sequences were enriched in low generation probability.

Healthy Caucasians, and only they, were the donors. The length of the CDR3 is 17 residues. V was cut by 4 bases and J by 0 bases, with 13 bases left in between. Germline CDR1 and CDR2: ENHRY and SYGVKD. TCRdb ran MiXCR on the 5' RACE reads and lists one entry per CDR3 protein. The table shows around 670,000 distinct CDR3 sequences, with 5.5% to 6.5% occurring only once. The table lists this clonotype with many counts. What it binds is unknown. The rearrangement links TRBV10-3 to TRBJ2-6; maybe TRBD1 (6 bases). Input material: naive T cells sorted from blood. This TCR was recovered from a man aged 18 to 29 in good health. In DNA form, the CDR3 reads TGTGCCATCAGTGGACCGACAGGACACTCTGGGGCCAACGTCCTGACTTTC. Translated, it gives CAISGPTGHSGANVLTF.